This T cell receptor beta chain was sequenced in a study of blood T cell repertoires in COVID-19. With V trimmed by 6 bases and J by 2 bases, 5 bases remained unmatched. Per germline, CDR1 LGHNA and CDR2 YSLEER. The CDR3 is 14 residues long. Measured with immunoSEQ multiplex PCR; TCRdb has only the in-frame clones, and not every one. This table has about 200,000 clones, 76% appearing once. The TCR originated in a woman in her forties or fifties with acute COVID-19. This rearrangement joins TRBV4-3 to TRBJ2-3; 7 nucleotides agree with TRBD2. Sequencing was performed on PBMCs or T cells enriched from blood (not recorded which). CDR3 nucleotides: TGCGCCAGCAGTCAGACTAGCCACACAGATACGCAGTATTTT. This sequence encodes CASSQTSHTDTQYF.